Below, one T cell receptor (beta chain) is given with its context. These data come from a study of blood T cell repertoires in COVID-19. Study details: PBMCs, B-cell-depleted T cells, or T cells provided the cDNA or gDNA that made up the material.

Cohorts were determined from participant-reported clinical history. The V gene's germline CDR1 is MDHEN and CDR2 SYDVKM. V dropped 2 bases and J dropped 3 bases, with 11 bases sitting between them. The CDR3 is 16 residues long. Profiled with immunoSEQ multiplex PCR; TCRdb holds only in-frame clones, not every one. The repertoire holds under 200,000 clones, with 86% as singletons. The sample comprised PBMCs or T cells enriched from blood (not recorded which). The origin of this receptor is a man in his forties with acute COVID-19. This sequence joins TRBV28 and TRBJ2-6; D is possibly TRBD2 (5 bases). The CDR3 reads CASSLPGSGGANVLTF. CDR3 sequence (DNA): TGTGCCAGCAGTTTACCCGGCAGCGGTGGGGCCAACGTCCTGACTTTC. Full variable domain (rest looked up from reference TRBV28 and TRBJ2-6): DVKVTQSSRYLVKRTGEKVFLECVQDMDHENMFWYRQDPGLGLRLIYFSYDVKMKEKGDIPEGYSVSREKKERFSLILESASTNQTSMYLCASSLPGSGGANVLTFGAGSRLTVL.